The 9 T cell receptor beta chains below all came from one sample that was sequenced in a study of CD8+ T cells in alopecia areata. cDNA reverse transcribed from extracted RNA served as the sequencing template. The data were produced by immunoSEQ multiplex PCR, yet TCRdb's version contains in-frame clones alone and is incomplete. Recorded here are 90,000 to 130,000 clones, none singletons. Material for sequencing was lesional skin. The receptors shown here come from a C3H/HeJ mouse with alopecia areata. The strain's MHC type: H2-k.

This clone was seen repeatedly, ten times or more. The gene names given are mouse names. The read ends 4 residues shy of where the CDR3 ends; the end is completed using the germline J gene. This chain joins TRBV13-3 and TRBJ2-1, with D uncertain. V lost 9 bases and J 2 bases, leaving 3 bases between the germline ends. The CDR3 is 10 amino acids. Germline V CDR1 and CDR2: NNHDY, SYVADS. CDR3 DNA (partial): TGTGCCAACTACTATGCT. It codes for CANYYA. The complete CDR3 sequence is CANYYAEQFF.

In this sample, this clone turned up a few times. The listed TCRdb protein conflicts with the DNA translation at residue 14, and the protein shown is translated directly from the DNA. Gene labels here are mouse ones. Read sequence stops 3 residues before the CDR3 end, and the germline J gene provides the missing end. J is TRBJ1-3 and V is TRBV3; D is perhaps TRBD1 (6 bases). Germline V CDR1 and CDR2: SNHLY, FYNGKV (reference sequence). The CDR3 loop spans 17 amino acids. The V end lost 2 bases, the J end lost 3 bases, and 17 bases lay between the germline ends. The CDR3 region is CASSLKGGASFGNTLYF. The DNA read from the CDR3 is TGTGCCAGCAGCTTAAAGGGGGGCGCATCGTTTGGAAATACG.

The sample holds a few counts of this clone. The listed genes are named as in mouse. The read is 4 residues too short to cover the CDR3 end, so that end is filled in from the germline J gene. This chain joins TRBV29 and TRBJ2-1; 12 positions match TRBD2. The J segment lost 1 base and the V segment lost 5 bases, leaving 6 bases of the junction unmatched. The CDR3 has 17 amino acids. Germline V lookup: CDR1 MSHET, CDR2 SYDVDS. CDR3 DNA (partial): TGTGCTAGCAGTCCCCGGACTGGGGGGGAGAACTATGCT. It yields the protein CASSPRTGGENYA. In full, the CDR3 is CASSPRTGGENYAEQFF. The full variable domain, with the rest looked up from reference TRBV29 and TRBJ2-1, is DMKVTQMPRYLIKRMGENVLLECGQDMSHETMYWYRQDPGLGLQLIYISYDVDSNSEGDIPKGYRVSRKKREHFSLILDSAKTNQTSVYFCASSPRTGGENYAEQFFGPGTRLTVL.

In regard to this clone: TCRdb's protein sequence differs at residue 12 from the translated DNA; the protein presented here follows the DNA. Gene names are the mouse ones. Read data end 3 residues before the CDR3 end; the end is taken from the germline J gene. The chain has TRBV13-3 and TRBJ1-3; 8 nucleotides match TRBD1. The V gene end was trimmed by 2 bases and the J gene end by 3 bases; junction bases not matched to a gene: 4. This CDR3 is built from 15 residues. Germline values: CDR1 NNHDY, CDR2 SYVADS. The part of the CDR3 DNA that was read is TGTGCCAGCAGTGAAGGACAGGGCGTTGGAAATACG. This gives the protein CASSEGQGVGNT. The whole CDR3 sequence is CASSEGQGVGNTLYF.

Concerning this clone: The protein TCRdb lists differs from the translation of the DNA at residue 12; the protein given here is translated from the DNA itself. Genes and germline come from the mouse. The sequenced fragment ends 3 residues before the CDR3 boundary, so the rest is inferred from the germline J gene. The chain combines TRBV19 with TRBJ1-6; D is possibly TRBD1 (5 bases). Being an ORF, TRBJ1-6 has a function that is uncertain. This CDR3 is built from 15 residues. Trimming took off 5 bases at V and 0 bases at J, with 9 bases between the two ends. Germline V gene lookup returns CDR1 FNHDT and CDR2 SITEND (reference sequence). The covered CDR3 bases are TGTGCCAGCAGGACAGTAAATTCCTATAATTCGCCC. This sequence encodes CASRTVNSYNSP. The whole CDR3 protein is CASRTVNSYNSPLYF.

This clone came up a few times. Germline and genes here are mouse. The observed sequence ends 4 residues before the CDR3 terminus, with the missing tail filled in from the germline J gene. The chain links TRBV13-3 to TRBJ2-2; 8 bases are shared with TRBD1. The CDR3 runs to 15 residues. Trimming took 1 base from V and 4 from J; bases not matched to a gene: 3. CDR1 is NNHDY and CDR2 is SYVADS in the germline V gene. The CDR3 is CASSDSGGPTGQLYF. CDR3 DNA (partial): TGTGCCAGCAGTGATTCAGGGGGCCCCACCGGG.

This clone has only a few counts. Gene names denote mouse genes. The read halts 4 residues ahead of the CDR3 end, with the missing end drawn from the germline J gene. The chain employs TRBV13-3 and TRBJ2-1; a possible D gene is TRBD1 (6 bases). Germline loops: CDR1 NNHDY, CDR2 SYVADS. The CDR3 loop spans 14 amino acids. The V gene lost 6 bases and the J gene lost 0 bases, with 10 bases spanning the gap. The part of the CDR3 DNA that was read is TGTGCCAGCAAAACACAGGGTAACTATGCT. Its translation is CASKTQGNYA. The full CDR3 sequence reads CASKTQGNYAEQFF.

Ten or more counts support this clone. The gene symbols are mouse symbols. The part of the CDR3 DNA that was read is TGTGCCAGCAGTGATCCAGGACAGGAGGGCTCC. This encodes CASSDPGQEGS. The complete CDR3 sequence is CASSDPGQEGSDYTF. This chain connects TRBV13-3 to TRBJ1-2; 7 nucleotides align to TRBD1. The CDR3 is cut off 4 residues early in the read; its end comes from the germline J gene. Trimming at V came to 1 base and at J to 4 bases, leaving 7 bases not matched to a gene. The CDR3 length is 15 residues. Germline-derived CDR1 and CDR2 are NNHDY and SYVADS.

Concerning this clone itself: Mouse gene names and germline throughout. The missing CDR3 end, 4 residues past where the read stops, is filled in from the germline J gene. The genes are TRBV13-2 and TRBJ2-1, with TRBD1 matching over 10 bases. From germline, CDR1 is NNHNN and CDR2 SYGAGS (reference sequence). This CDR3 is 13 amino acids long. CDR3 loop: CASAGTGVAEQFF. The CDR3 DNA, read in part, is TGTGCCAGCGCCGGGACAGGGGTGGCT.